The source of this T cell receptor beta chain is a study of blood T cell repertoires in COVID-19. The wider study: Donors in the United States, Italy and Spain gave samples during acute or convalescent COVID-19. PBMCs, B-cell-depleted T cells, or T cells were the source of the cDNA or gDNA that made up the material.

This clone was counted once. V was pared by 4 bases and J by 15 bases, with 6 bases of the junction left unmatched. Germline assignment: CDR1 KGHDR and CDR2 SFDVKD. This CDR3 comprises 12 residues. In the source study's methods: Amplification with reference gene primers provided the estimates of nucleated cell counts. Libraries were prepared by immunoSEQ multiplex PCR; TCRdb keeps only in-frame clonotypes and omits some of them. V, J and clone size reflect that table, while D and trimming were determined from the DNA. The table includes approximately 290,000 clones, 75% to 90% detected once. This receptor was obtained from a woman aged 60-70 years with acute or convalescent COVID-19. The J gene is TRBJ2-1, the V gene TRBV24-1, with TRBD1 matching over 9 bases. The sequenced sample was peripheral blood. The CDR3 loop reads CATSEPGQGRFF. The CDR3 DNA reads TGTGCCACCAGTGAGCCGGGACAGGGCAGGTTCTTC.